This TCR beta chain was captured in a study of cytomegalovirus exposure and HLA in healthy donors. Study-level information: Earlier, almost 120 million unique TCR beta sequences were recovered from about 170 million T cells by an analysis.

Study results and limitations: Analysis was performed later, and it showed HLA-associated TCR beta chains to be more clonally expanded than equally common others.

To note about this clone: Its antigen is currently unknown.

Trimming removed 2 bases at V and 0 bases at J, with 10 bases between. Germline V gene sequence: CDR1 GTSNPN, CDR2 SVGIG (reference sequence). The CDR3 covers 14 residues. PCR involved 60 Vbeta and 13 Jbeta primers. Sequencing used immunoSEQ multiplex PCR; TCRdb keeps in-frame clones, though not all of them. Altogether 55,000 to 80,000 clones are present, almost 85% being singletons, with the ten largest covering 1.9%. The gene calls are TRBV30 and TRBJ1-1; D is uncertain. The TCR sequence derives from a young man in good health and CMV-seronegative. The sample was PBMCs. The CDR3 bases are TGTGCCTGGAGTATACCCGGGTTGAACACTGAAGCTTTCTTT. It specifies CAWSIPGLNTEAFF.